One and the same sample provided the 32 T cell receptor beta chains below, sequenced in a study of T cells in localized non-small cell lung cancer. The table came from immunoSEQ multiplex PCR; TCRdb's copy has only in-frame clones and leaves some out. This table holds 5,500 to 7,000 clones, roughly 82% found once. The sequencing here drew on peripheral blood mononuclear cells, taken before any cancer treatment. The receptors derive from a female donor at least 60 years old with stage II lung adenocarcinoma.

This sequence joins TRBV10-1 and TRBJ1-1; 12 bases are a match to TRBD1. Germline assignment: CDR1 WNHNN and CDR2 SYGVQD (reference sequence). The CDR3 sequence is 16 residues long. With 6 bases clipped from V and 5 bases from J, the junction kept 10 bases outside the gene matches. The CDR3 nucleotides are TGCGCCAGCAGGCCCGGGACAGGGGGCGCGGGAACTGAAGCTTTCTTT. Translated, it gives CASRPGTGGAGTEAFF.

This chain links TRBV7-8 with TRBJ2-2, with D possibly being TRBD1 or TRBD2 (6 bases each). V was pared by 1 base and J by 7 bases, with 16 bases between. This CDR3 contains 16 residues. The V gene's germline CDR1 is SGHVS and CDR2 FQNEAQ. CDR3 coding DNA: TGTGCCAGCAGCTTAGGGGGGGCTAGAGATGGCGGGGAGCTGTTTTTT. Translation: CASSLGGARDGGELFF.

CDR3 nucleotide sequence: TGTGCCAGCAGAGTATCACCCTTAGAGACCCAGTACTTC. Translated, it gives CASRVSPLETQYF. This chain connects TRBV6-6 to TRBJ2-5, with D unclear. CDR3 length equals 13 residues. Per the germline V gene, CDR1 is MNHNY and CDR2 is SVGAGI (reference sequence). The V gene lost 6 bases and the J gene lost 4 bases, with 12 bases spanning the gap.

The chain couples TRBV12-5 to TRBJ2-1; no definite D call. Between the trimmed V and J ends, which lost 6 bases and 1 base, there was a span of 10 bases. Germline loops: CDR1 LGHNT, CDR2 FRNRAP. The length of the CDR3 is 14 residues. The CDR3 spells CASGREGSYNEQFF. The CDR3 DNA reads as TGTGCTAGTGGCCGAGAAGGATCCTACAATGAGCAGTTCTTC.

V gene TRBV5-1 combines with J gene TRBJ2-3, with no clear D. V lost 0 bases and J lost 4, with 12 bases in between. Germline CDR1 and CDR2: SGHRS and YFSETQ. The CDR3 runs 15 residues. The CDR3 coding sequence is TGCGCCAGCAGCTTGGCCCAAAGGGCGGCAGATACGCAGTATTTT. The encoded protein is CASSLAQRAADTQYF.

The J gene is TRBJ2-7, the V gene TRBV28, with TRBD1 as a possible D gene (5 bases). Looked up from germline, CDR1 is MDHEN and CDR2 is SYDVKM. V was cut by 4 bases and J by 2 bases, with 15 bases left in between. This CDR3 is built from 15 residues. The CDR3 DNA reads as TGTGCCAGCAGTTCCCATTCCTCAGGGACCTACGAGCAGTACGTC. This gives the protein CASSSHSSGTYEQYV.

The CDR3 DNA follows: TGTGCCAGCAGCTCGGGACAGGGTCCCTATAATTCACCCCTCCACTTT. Translated, it gives CASSSGQGPYNSPLHF. The rearrangement joins TRBV28 to TRBJ1-6, with TRBD1 matching 9 bases. The CDR3 extends over 16 amino acids. Looked up from germline, CDR1 is MDHEN and CDR2 is SYDVKM. V dropped 6 bases and J dropped 2; count of bases not matched to a gene: 5. The complete variable domain, with remaining parts taken from reference TRBV28 and TRBJ1-6, reads DVKVTQSSRYLVKRTGEKVFLECVQDMDHENMFWYRQDPGLGLRLIYFSYDVKMKEKGDIPEGYSVSREKKERFSLILESASTNQTSMYLCASSSGQGPYNSPLHFGNGTRLTVT.

This chain uses TRBV19 with TRBJ1-1, with D unresolved. With 6 bases removed from V and 0 bases from J, the gap between germline ends came to 20 bases. Germline V gene lookup returns CDR1 LNHDA and CDR2 SQIVND (reference sequence). This CDR3 is built from 17 residues. CDR3 in DNA: TGTGCCAGTAGCCGAACTCCCGTGTGGCGGATGAACACTGAAGCTTTCTTT. Translation: CASSRTPVWRMNTEAFF.

The CDR3 sequence is CASSWGQGSTGGYTF. The CDR3, as DNA: TGCGCCAGCAGCTGGGGACAGGGATCTACGGGGGGCTACACCTTC. The chain employs TRBV5-1 and TRBJ1-2; 9 nucleotides align to TRBD1. The CDR3 is 15 amino acids. The V segment lost 3 bases and the J segment 8 bases; nucleotides outside the gene matches: 11. CDR1 and CDR2 from the germline V gene are SGHRS and YFSETQ.

V and J are TRBV7-9 and TRBJ2-3; the D is unclear. V was clipped by 0 bases and J by 2 bases, with 12 bases between them. Germline V gene lookup returns CDR1 SEHNR and CDR2 FQNEAQ (reference sequence). This CDR3 comprises 16 residues. The CDR3 nucleotides are TGTGCCAGCAGCTTAGCTGACGGGTCGAACACAGATACGCAGTATTTT. It codes for CASSLADGSNTDTQYF.

The chain carries TRBV15 and TRBJ1-5; D is unresolved. The CDR3 consists of 16 residues. The ends were cut back, 0 bases at V and 0 bases at J, with 9 bases in the middle. Germline V gene data show CDR1 as LNHNV and CDR2 as YYDKDF (reference sequence). DNA of the CDR3: TGTGCCACCAGCAGAGATTCAGCGGCTAGCAATCAGCCCCAGCATTTT. Amino acids: CATSRDSAASNQPQHF. Together with reference TRBV15 and TRBJ1-5, the CDR3 gives the full variable domain: DAMVIQNPRYQVTQFGKPVTLSCSQTLNHNVMYWYQQKSSQAPKLLFHYYDKDFNNEADTPDNFQSRRPNTSFCFLDIRSPGLGDTAMYLCATSRDSAASNQPQHFGDGTRLSIL.

This sequence joins TRBV11-1 and TRBJ2-1; 10 nucleotides line up with TRBD2. Germline loops: CDR1 SGHAT, CDR2 FQDESV (reference sequence). Trimming cost V 5 bases and J 7 bases; bases outside gene matches: 5. The CDR3 length is 14 residues. The CDR3 protein is CASSVLAGRNEQFF. The CDR3 DNA reads as TGTGCCAGCAGCGTACTAGCGGGACGGAATGAGCAGTTCTTC.

This rearrangement joins TRBV19 to TRBJ2-2; TRBD1 agrees at 10 bases. This CDR3 contains 14 residues. The J segment lost 6 bases and the V segment lost 6 bases, leaving 4 bases of the junction unmatched. Germline CDR1 and CDR2: LNHDA and SQIVND (reference sequence). The CDR3 loop reads CASRMTGGSGELFF. The CDR3 coding sequence is TGTGCCAGTAGGATGACAGGGGGCTCCGGGGAGCTGTTTTTT.

The rearrangement joins TRBV18 to TRBJ2-3; TRBD2 matches 11 bases. Germline CDR1 reads KGHSH; CDR2 reads LQKENI. This CDR3 has 17 residues. V dropped 0 bases and J dropped 1; count of bases not matched to a gene: 3. The CDR3 spells CASSPPGTSGGTDTQYF. CDR3 nucleotide sequence: TGTGCCAGCTCACCACCCGGGACTAGCGGTGGCACAGATACGCAGTATTTT.

As DNA, the CDR3 is TGTGCCAGCAGTTTAACGTGGACAGACGAAGCTTTCTTT. It specifies CASSLTWTDEAFF. The V call is TRBV27, the J call TRBJ1-1, with D possibly being TRBD1 (6 bases). Germline-derived CDR1 and CDR2 are MNHEY and SMNVEV (reference sequence). The CDR3 totals 13 residues. The V end lost 2 bases, the J end lost 8 bases, and 12 bases lay between the germline ends.

V gene TRBV2 combines with J gene TRBJ1-1; D not resolved. This CDR3 has 13 amino acids. Trimming pared 5 bases from V and 1 base from J, leaving 8 bases between. The germline CDR1 and CDR2 sequences are SNHLY and FYNNEI. This CDR3 is CASSSTWNTEAFF. The CDR3 region has the DNA TGTGCCAGCAGTTCGACATGGAACACTGAAGCTTTCTTT.

CDR3 coding DNA: TGTGCCAGCAGCCCCCCGGGCGTACGGCAAGAGACCCAGTACTTC. This translates into CASSPPGVRQETQYF. This chain joins TRBV13 and TRBJ2-5; no clear D. V dropped 5 bases and J dropped 2 bases, with 15 bases sitting between them. The CDR3 consists of 15 residues. Germline CDR1 PRHDT, CDR2 FYEKMQ (reference sequence). The full variable domain, completed using reference TRBV13 and TRBJ2-5, is AAGVIQSPRHLIKEKRETATLKCYPIPRHDTVYWYQQGPGQDPQFLISFYEKMQSDKGSIPDRFSAQQFSDYHSELNMSSLELGDSALYFCASSPPGVRQETQYFGPGTRLLVL.

This chain joins TRBV5-6 and TRBJ2-7, with D possibly matching TRBD1 (5 bases). The CDR3 totals 16 residues. In germline, CDR1 is SGHDT, CDR2 YYEEEE. Trimming removed 4 bases at V and 2 bases at J, with 19 bases between. CDR3 sequence: CASSLSTDINPYEQYF. Written as DNA, the CDR3 is TGTGCCAGCAGCCTGTCGACAGATATAAATCCCTACGAGCAGTACTTC.

The rearrangement links TRBV19 to TRBJ2-3, with TRBD2 as a possible D gene (6 bases). This CDR3 has 14 amino acids. Germline V CDR1 and CDR2: LNHDA, SQIVND (reference sequence). Between the trimmed V and J ends, which lost 11 bases and 4 bases, there was a span of 19 bases. The CDR3 coding sequence is TGTGCCGCTGGCGGGGTGTTTGGCGCAGATACGCAGTATTTT. Residues: CAAGGVFGADTQYF.

Regarding this clone: One end of the junction fails to match germline, which may point to a read error. The chain has TRBV15 and TRBJ1-1; no firm D call. The CDR3 runs to 14 residues. CDR1 is LNHNV, CDR2 YYDKDF, per germline (reference sequence). The CDR3 DNA follows: TGTGCCACCAGCAGGGAGGAGGTGAATACTGAAGCTTTCTTT. Translating it yields CATSREEVNTEAFF.

The chain combines TRBV6-5 with TRBJ2-2, with D perhaps given as TRBD1 or TRBD2 (6 bases each). V was clipped by 5 bases and J by 9 bases, with 16 bases between them. This CDR3 comprises 14 residues. Germline V CDR1 and CDR2: MNHEY, SVGAGI. The DNA of the CDR3 is TGTGCCAGCAGTAAGGAGCCGGGGGCGAGGGAGCTGTTTTTT. Amino acids: CASSKEPGARELFF.

This rearrangement joins TRBV11-3 to TRBJ1-1; unclear D gene. This CDR3 has 13 amino acids. Germline CDR1 is SGHNT and CDR2 is YENEEA. Trimming cost V 0 bases and J 9 bases, with 11 bases left between them. The CDR3 DNA reads TGTGCCAGCAGCTTAGATTTCGCGAATCAAGCTTTCTTT. Translating it yields CASSLDFANQAFF.

This clone was seen once. The gene calls are TRBV6-5 and TRBJ1-1; D is unresolved. V was shortened by 6 bases and J by 4 bases, with 6 bases between the two germline ends. The germline V gene has CDR1 MNHEY and CDR2 SVGAGI. This CDR3 spans 11 amino acids. The CDR3 spells CASSWGTEAFF. CDR3 DNA: TGTGCCAGCAGCTGGGGCACTGAAGCTTTCTTT.

V usage is TRBV5-1 and J usage is TRBJ1-6, with 8 bases that match TRBD1. Germline CDR1 is SGHRS and CDR2 is YFSETQ. Trimming removed 0 bases from V and 10 bases from J; junction bases left unmatched: 6. CDR3 length: 15 residues. The CDR3 sequence: CASSLVGQGNSPLHF. DNA of the CDR3: TGCGCCAGCAGCTTGGTCGGACAGGGAAACTCACCCCTCCACTTT.

The chain uses TRBV30 and TRBJ1-2, with D possibly TRBD1 on 6 matching bases. CDR3 length: 12 residues. The germline gives CDR1 GTSNPN, CDR2 SVGIG (reference sequence). V lost 3 bases, J lost 8 bases, and 13 bases lay in between. CDR3 sequence (DNA): TGTGCCTGGAGCCCCCTCGGGGGCGGCTACACCTTC. Translation: CAWSPLGGGYTF.

The chain couples TRBV6-4 to TRBJ2-2; maybe TRBD1 (6 bases). CDR3 length: 15 residues. V lost 6 bases and J 3 bases, leaving 14 bases between the germline ends. Germline assignment: CDR1 MRHNA and CDR2 SNTAGT. The chain's CDR3 is CASSPQGRDTGELFF. The DNA of the CDR3 is TGTGCCAGCAGCCCACAGGGTCGTGACACCGGGGAGCTGTTTTTT.

The V call is TRBV6-4, the J call TRBJ1-2, with unresolved D. V lost 6 bases and J lost 7, with 24 bases in between. The germline gives CDR1 MRHNA, CDR2 SNTAGT. This CDR3 spans 16 amino acids. The DNA for the CDR3 is TGTGCCAGCAGCGCGGGCCCCTACAGTGCCAGTCGTGGCTACACCTTC. Protein sequence: CASSAGPYSASRGYTF.

The rearrangement uses TRBV28 and TRBJ1-6, with a tentative D call TRBD1 (6 bases). The length of the CDR3 is 15 residues. The V gene lost 6 bases and the J gene lost 10 bases, with 19 bases spanning the gap. Germline V gene data show CDR1 as MDHEN and CDR2 as SYDVKM. As DNA, the CDR3 is TGTGCCAGCAGCCCCTGGGGGGGGCAGGAATCACCCCTCCACTTT. Encoded protein: CASSPWGGQESPLHF.

This chain uses TRBV7-2 with TRBJ2-1; TRBD2 matches 8 bases. Germline V lookup: CDR1 SGHTA, CDR2 FQGNSA. The CDR3 is 15 amino acids. The J segment lost 0 bases and the V segment lost 2 bases, leaving 0 bases of the junction unmatched. The CDR3 is CASSLLAGSYNEQFF. In DNA, the CDR3 is TGTGCCAGCAGCTTACTAGCGGGCTCCTACAATGAGCAGTTCTTC.

This clone has more than one count but fewer than ten. This chain links TRBV2 with TRBJ1-4; 9 nucleotides align to TRBD1. Germline V gene data show CDR1 as SNHLY and CDR2 as FYNNEI. J lost 7 bases, V lost 2 bases, and 8 bases had no gene match. The CDR3 has 16 residues. The CDR3 nucleotides are TGTGCCAGCAGTGAACGACCGGGACAGGGCCCTGAAAAACTGTTTTTT. It is translated as CASSERPGQGPEKLFF.

The chain uses TRBV14 and TRBJ2-2; TRBD1 matches 8 bases. CDR1 is SGHDN and CDR2 is FVKESK in the germline V gene. Trimming removed 2 bases from V and 4 bases from J; junction bases left unmatched: 6. The CDR3 is 16 residues long. The CDR3 coding sequence is TGTGCCAGCAGCCAACTCAGGGGGCGAGGCACCGGGGAGCTGTTTTTT. Its protein is CASSQLRGRGTGELFF.

The V call is TRBV2, the J call TRBJ2-6; D is unclear. Trimming stripped 6 bases from V and 4 bases from J, with 16 bases between. The CDR3 runs to 16 residues. The germline V gene has CDR1 SNHLY and CDR2 FYNNEI. This chain's CDR3 is CASRSLAEPGANVLTF. The CDR3 coding sequence is TGTGCCAGCAGGTCCCTGGCGGAGCCCGGGGCCAACGTCCTGACTTTC.